Each of the 13 T cell receptor beta chains below was sequenced from the same sample in a study of control samples from healthy donors and cancer patients. Clones were read by immunoSEQ multiplex PCR, and TCRdb kept only the in-frame ones, dropping some. The sample yields approximately 94,000 clones, approximately 88% seen once. Sequencing was carried out using PBMCs. Every receptor here comes from a man aged 65 to 79 with lung cancer.

This chain joins TRBV15 and TRBJ2-7; a weak D match, TRBD2 (6 bases). In germline, CDR1 is LNHNV, CDR2 YYDKDF (reference sequence). This CDR3 spans 13 amino acids. The V end lost 4 bases, the J end lost 6 bases, and 13 bases lay between the germline ends. The DNA for the CDR3 is TGTGCCACCAGCAAATACGGGGGTCTCGAGCAGTACTTC. Translating gives CATSKYGGLEQYF.

The chain is built from TRBV5-1 and TRBJ2-5; 15 bases fit TRBD2. With 0 bases clipped from V and 5 bases from J, the junction kept 5 bases outside the gene matches. The CDR3 totals 17 residues. Germline CDR1 SGHRS, CDR2 YFSETQ. The CDR3: CASSLGTSGGARETQYF. In DNA form, the CDR3 reads TGCGCCAGCAGCTTGGGGACTAGCGGGGGGGCCCGGGAGACCCAGTACTTC. The whole variable domain, filled in from reference TRBV5-1 and TRBJ2-5, reads KAGVTQTPRYLIKTRGQQVTLSCSPISGHRSVSWYQQTPGQGLQFLFEYFSETQRNKGNFPGRFSGRQFSNSRSEMNVSTLELGDSALYLCASSLGTSGGARETQYFGPGTRLLVL.

The rearrangement joins TRBV10-3 to TRBJ1-2, with D unresolved. The germline V gene encodes CDR1 ENHRY and CDR2 SYGVKD. The CDR3 length is 14 residues. V was trimmed by 2 bases and J by 1 base, leaving 8 bases between them. The CDR3 nucleotides are TGTGCCATCAGTGAGAACCCCTTTAACTATGGCTACACCTTC. Its translation: CAISENPFNYGYTF.

J is TRBJ2-1 and V is TRBV5-5; D gene unclear. CDR3 length equals 15 residues. Trimming pared 1 base from V and 3 bases from J, leaving 11 bases between. Germline CDR1 SGHKS, CDR2 YYEKEE (reference sequence). The CDR3 loop reads CASSLMSDHYNEQFF. DNA for the CDR3: TGTGCCAGCAGCTTGATGTCGGATCACTACAATGAGCAGTTCTTC.

For this clone: An end of the junction differs from the germline gene, which may be a read error. The chain employs TRBV7-9 and TRBJ2-5; 11 bases map to TRBD1. Germline V gives CDR1 SEHNR, CDR2 FQNEAQ (reference sequence). The CDR3 totals 14 residues. The DNA for the CDR3 is TGTGCCAGCAGCTATGGACAGGGGGCAGAGACCCGGTACTTC. This sequence encodes CASSYGQGAETRYF.

The V gene is TRBV21-1, the J gene TRBJ1-5; the listed D gene, TRBD1, was not tested against the DNA. TRBV21-1 is labeled a pseudogene. The CDR3 runs to 15 residues. CDR3 nucleotides: TGTGCCAGCGCGGGACAGCCTTATAGCAATCAGCCCCAGCATTTT. It specifies CASAGQPYSNQPQHF.

V and J are TRBV6-6 and TRBJ1-3; no clear D gene. There are 12 residues in the CDR3. CDR1 is MNHNY, CDR2 SVGAGI, per germline (reference sequence). V lost 5 bases, J lost 6 bases, and 8 bases lay in between. CDR3: CASSIGENTIYF. As DNA, the CDR3 is TGTGCCAGCAGTATTGGAGAAAACACCATATATTTT.

On this clone itself: One end of the junction does not line up with germline, which may come from a read error. CDR3: CASSYSAGQAFF. The CDR3 region has the DNA TGTGCCAGCAGCTACTCAGCAGGCCAAGCTTTCTTT. The chain has TRBV6-5 and TRBJ1-1; no definite D call. Per the germline V gene, CDR1 is MNHEY and CDR2 is SVGAGI. The CDR3 sequence is 12 residues long.

The J gene is TRBJ1-1, the V gene TRBV3-1 (or the pseudogene TRBV3-2); D unresolved. V lost 5 bases to trimming and J lost 7 bases, with 14 bases between them. The CDR3 loop spans 13 amino acids. Germline V CDR1 and CDR2: LGHDT, YNNKEL (reference sequence). The CDR3 DNA sequence: TGTGCCAGCAGCGGACGGCCGAACGGTGAAGCTTTCTTT. Amino acids: CASSGRPNGEAFF.

This clone showed up just once. The chain employs TRBV6-1 and TRBJ2-1; no clear D gene. Trimming shortened V by 0 bases and J by 6 bases, and 18 bases separated the two germline ends. This CDR3 has 17 residues. Germline V gene lookup returns CDR1 MNHNS and CDR2 SASEGT. This chain's CDR3 is CASSEAMGKLRINEQFF. Written as DNA, the CDR3 is TGTGCCAGCAGTGAAGCAATGGGCAAATTACGAATCAATGAGCAGTTCTTC.

CDR3 protein: CASSYTGTNYGYTF. The CDR3 DNA reads TGTGCCAGCAGTTACACGGGAACTAACTATGGCTACACCTTC. The rearrangement links TRBV6-5 to TRBJ1-2; D unclear. The CDR3 sequence is 14 residues long. Trimming removed 2 bases at V and 0 bases at J, with 7 bases between. In germline, CDR1 is MNHEY, CDR2 SVGAGI.

The V call is TRBV28, the J call TRBJ1-5; D gene ambiguous. Trimming cost V 7 bases and J 0 bases, with 4 bases left between them. Germline CDR1 is MDHEN and CDR2 is SYDVKM. This CDR3 contains 12 residues. CDR3 sequence: CASKVSNQPQHF. CDR3 sequence (DNA): TGTGCCAGCAAGGTTAGCAATCAGCCCCAGCATTTT.

The V call is TRBV6-2 or TRBV6-3, the J call TRBJ2-7; D ambiguous. The V gene lost 5 bases and the J gene lost 7 bases, with 15 bases spanning the gap. The CDR3 covers 13 residues. Looked up from germline, CDR1 is MNHEY and CDR2 is SVGEGT. CDR3 sequence reads: CASSDLNGLEQYF. The CDR3 nucleotides are TGTGCCAGCAGTGACCTTAATGGGCTTGAGCAGTACTTC.